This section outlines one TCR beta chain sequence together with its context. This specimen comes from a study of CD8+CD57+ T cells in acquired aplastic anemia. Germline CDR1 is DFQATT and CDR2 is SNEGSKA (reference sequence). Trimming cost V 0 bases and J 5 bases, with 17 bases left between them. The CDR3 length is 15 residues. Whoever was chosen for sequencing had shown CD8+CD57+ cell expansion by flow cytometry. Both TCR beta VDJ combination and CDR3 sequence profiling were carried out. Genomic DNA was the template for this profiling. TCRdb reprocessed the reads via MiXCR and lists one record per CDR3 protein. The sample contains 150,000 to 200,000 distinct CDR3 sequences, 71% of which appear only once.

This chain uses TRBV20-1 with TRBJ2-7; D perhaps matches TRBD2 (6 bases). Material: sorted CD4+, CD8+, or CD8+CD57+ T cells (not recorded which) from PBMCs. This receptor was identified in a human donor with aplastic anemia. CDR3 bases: TGCAGTGCTAGAGATGCGCGAGGGAGGAACGACGAGCAGTACTTC. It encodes CSARDARGRNDEQYF.